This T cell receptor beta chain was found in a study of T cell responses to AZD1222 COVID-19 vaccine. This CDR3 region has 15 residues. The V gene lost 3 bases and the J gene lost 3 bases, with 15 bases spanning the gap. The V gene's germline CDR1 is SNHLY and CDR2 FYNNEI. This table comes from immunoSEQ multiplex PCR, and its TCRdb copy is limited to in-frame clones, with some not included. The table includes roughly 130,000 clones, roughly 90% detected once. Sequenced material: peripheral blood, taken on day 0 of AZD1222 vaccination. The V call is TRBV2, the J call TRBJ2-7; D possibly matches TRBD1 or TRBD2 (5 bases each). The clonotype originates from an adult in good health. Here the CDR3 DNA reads TGTGCCAGCAGTGATGGGAGACAGTCTAGCTACGAGCAGTACTTC. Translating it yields CASSDGRQSSYEQYF.